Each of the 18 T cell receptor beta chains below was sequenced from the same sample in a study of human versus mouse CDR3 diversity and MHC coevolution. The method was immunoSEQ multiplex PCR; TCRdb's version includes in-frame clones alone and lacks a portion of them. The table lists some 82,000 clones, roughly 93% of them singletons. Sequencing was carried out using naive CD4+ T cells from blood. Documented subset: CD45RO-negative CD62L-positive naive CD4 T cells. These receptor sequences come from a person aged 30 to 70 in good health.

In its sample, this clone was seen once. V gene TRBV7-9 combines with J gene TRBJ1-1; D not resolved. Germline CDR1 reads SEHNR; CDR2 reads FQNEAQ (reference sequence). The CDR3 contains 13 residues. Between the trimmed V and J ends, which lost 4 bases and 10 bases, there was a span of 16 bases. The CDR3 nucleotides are TGTGCCAGCAGCTACTACGAGGGCCAAGGAGCTTTCTTT. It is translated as CASSYYEGQGAFF. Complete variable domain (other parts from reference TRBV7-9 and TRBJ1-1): DTGVSQNPRHKITKRGQNVTFRCDPISEHNRLYWYRQTLGQGPEFLTYFQNEAQLEKSRLLSDRFSAERPKGSFSTLEIQRTEQGDSAMYLCASSYYEGQGAFFGQGTRLTVV.

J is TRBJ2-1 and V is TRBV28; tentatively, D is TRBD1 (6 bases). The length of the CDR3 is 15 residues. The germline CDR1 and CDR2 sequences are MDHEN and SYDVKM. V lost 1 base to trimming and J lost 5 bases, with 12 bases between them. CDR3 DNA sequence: TGTGCCAGCAGTTTATCACAGGGATGGGACAATGAGCAGTTCTTC. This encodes CASSLSQGWDNEQFF. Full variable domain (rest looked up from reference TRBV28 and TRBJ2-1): DVKVTQSSRYLVKRTGEKVFLECVQDMDHENMFWYRQDPGLGLRLIYFSYDVKMKEKGDIPEGYSVSREKKERFSLILESASTNQTSMYLCASSLSQGWDNEQFFGPGTRLTVL.

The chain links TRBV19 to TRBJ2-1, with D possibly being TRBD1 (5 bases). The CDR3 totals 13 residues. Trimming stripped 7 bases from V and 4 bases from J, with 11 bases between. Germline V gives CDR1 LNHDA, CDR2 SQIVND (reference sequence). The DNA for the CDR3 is TGTGCCAGTACCAATGACAGATACAATGAGCAGTTCTTC. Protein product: CASTNDRYNEQFF.

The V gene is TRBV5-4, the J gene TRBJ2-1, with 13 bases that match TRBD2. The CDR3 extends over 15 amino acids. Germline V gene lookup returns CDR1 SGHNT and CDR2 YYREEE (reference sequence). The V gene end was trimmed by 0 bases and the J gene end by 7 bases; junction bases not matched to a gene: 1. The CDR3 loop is CASSLGLAGGNEQFF. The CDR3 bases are TGTGCCAGCAGCTTGGGACTAGCGGGAGGAAATGAGCAGTTCTTC. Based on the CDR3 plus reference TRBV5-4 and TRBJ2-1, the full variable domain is ETGVTQSPTHLIKTRGQQVTLRCSSQSGHNTVSWYQQALGQGPQFIFQYYREEENGRGNFPPRFSGLQFPNYSSELNVNALELDDSALYLCASSLGLAGGNEQFFGPGTRLTVL.

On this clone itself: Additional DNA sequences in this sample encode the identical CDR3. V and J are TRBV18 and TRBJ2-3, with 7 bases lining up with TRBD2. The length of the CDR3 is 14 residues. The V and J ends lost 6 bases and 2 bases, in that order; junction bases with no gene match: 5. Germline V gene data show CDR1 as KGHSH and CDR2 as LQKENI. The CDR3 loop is CASSPRDYTDTQYF. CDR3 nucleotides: TGTGCCAGCTCCCCTCGGGACTACACAGATACGCAGTATTTT.

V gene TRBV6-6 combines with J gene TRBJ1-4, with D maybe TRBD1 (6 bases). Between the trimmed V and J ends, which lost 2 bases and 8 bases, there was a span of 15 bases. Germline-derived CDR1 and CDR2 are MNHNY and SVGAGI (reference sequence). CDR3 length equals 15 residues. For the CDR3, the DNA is TGTGCCAGCAGTTACGGCGGGGGGCGTGGGGAAAAACTGTTTTTT. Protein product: CASSYGGGRGEKLFF.

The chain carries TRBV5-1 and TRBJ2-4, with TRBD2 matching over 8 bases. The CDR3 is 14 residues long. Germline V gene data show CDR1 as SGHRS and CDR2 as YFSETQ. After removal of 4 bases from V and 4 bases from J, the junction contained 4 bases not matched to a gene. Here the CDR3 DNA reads TGCGCCAGCAGCCTTCCTAGCGGGAAAAACATTCAGTACTTC. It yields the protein CASSLPSGKNIQYF.

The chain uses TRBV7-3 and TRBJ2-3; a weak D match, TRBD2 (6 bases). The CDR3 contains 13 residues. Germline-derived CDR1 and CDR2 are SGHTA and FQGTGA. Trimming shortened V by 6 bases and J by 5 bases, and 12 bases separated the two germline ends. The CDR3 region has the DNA TGTGCCAGCAGGCAGAACGGGGGAGATACGCAGTATTTT. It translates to CASRQNGGDTQYF. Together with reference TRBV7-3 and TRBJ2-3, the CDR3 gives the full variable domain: GAGVSQTPSNKVTEKGKYVELRCDPISGHTALYWYRQSLGQGPEFLIYFQGTGAADDSGLPNDRFFAVRPEGSVSTLKIQRTERGDSAVYLCASRQNGGDTQYFGPGTRLTVL.

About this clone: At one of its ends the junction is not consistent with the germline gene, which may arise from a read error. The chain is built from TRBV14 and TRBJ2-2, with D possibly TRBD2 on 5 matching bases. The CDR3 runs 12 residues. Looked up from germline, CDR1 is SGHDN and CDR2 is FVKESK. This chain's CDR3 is CASSQAYGVLFF. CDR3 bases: TGTGCCAGCAGCCAAGCATACGGGGTGCTGTTTTTT. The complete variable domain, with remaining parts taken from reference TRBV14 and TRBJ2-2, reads EAGVTQFPSHSVIEKGQTVTLRCDPISGHDNLYWYRRVMGKEIKFLLHFVKESKQDESGMPNNRFLAERTGGTYSTLKVQPAELEDSGVYFCASSQAYGVLFFGEGSRLTVL.

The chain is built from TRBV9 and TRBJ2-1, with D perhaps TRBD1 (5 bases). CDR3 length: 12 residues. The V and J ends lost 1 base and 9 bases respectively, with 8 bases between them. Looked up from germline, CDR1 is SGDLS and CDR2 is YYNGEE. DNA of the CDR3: TGTGCCAGCAGCGTACAGGGCGGTGAGCAGTTCTTC. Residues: CASSVQGGEQFF.

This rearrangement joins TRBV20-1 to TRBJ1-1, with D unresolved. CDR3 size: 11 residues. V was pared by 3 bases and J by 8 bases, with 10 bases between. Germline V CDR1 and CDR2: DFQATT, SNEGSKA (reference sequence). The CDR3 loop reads CSASPYGEAFF. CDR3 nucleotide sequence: TGCAGTGCTAGCCCCTACGGGGAAGCTTTCTTT.

The CDR3 here is CASSIVGGSGYTF. Here the CDR3 DNA reads TGTGCCAGTAGTATAGTCGGAGGCAGTGGCTACACCTTC. This chain uses TRBV19 with TRBJ1-2; D is uncertain. The CDR3 runs 13 residues. CDR1 and CDR2 (germline): LNHDA, SQIVND (reference sequence). Trimming took 1 base from V and 7 from J, leaving 10 bases between them.

CDR3: CAIMDRNQETQYF. The CDR3, as DNA: TGTGCCATCATGGACAGGAACCAAGAGACCCAGTACTTC. The rearrangement uses TRBV10-3 and TRBJ2-5; 7 bases map to TRBD1. J gave up 0 bases and V 7 bases, and 2 bases lay outside the gene matches. CDR1 is ENHRY and CDR2 is SYGVKD in the germline V gene. The CDR3 consists of 13 residues.

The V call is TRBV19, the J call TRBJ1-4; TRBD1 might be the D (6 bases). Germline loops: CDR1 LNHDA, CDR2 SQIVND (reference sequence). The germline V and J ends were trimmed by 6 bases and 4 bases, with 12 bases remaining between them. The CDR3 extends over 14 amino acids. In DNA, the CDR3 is TGTGCCAGTAGCGATAGGGGGAATAATGAAAAACTGTTTTTT. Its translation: CASSDRGNNEKLFF.

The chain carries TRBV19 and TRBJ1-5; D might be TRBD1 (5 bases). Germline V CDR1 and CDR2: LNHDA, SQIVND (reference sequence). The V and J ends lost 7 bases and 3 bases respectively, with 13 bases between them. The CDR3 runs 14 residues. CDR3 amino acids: CASNTQGPNQPQHF. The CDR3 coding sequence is TGTGCCAGTAATACTCAGGGCCCCAATCAGCCCCAGCATTTT. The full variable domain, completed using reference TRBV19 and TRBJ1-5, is DGGITQSPKYLFRKEGQNVTLSCEQNLNHDAMYWYRQDPGQGLRLIYYSQIVNDFQKGDIAEGYSVSREKKESFPLTVTSAQKNPTAFYLCASNTQGPNQPQHFGDGTRLSIL.

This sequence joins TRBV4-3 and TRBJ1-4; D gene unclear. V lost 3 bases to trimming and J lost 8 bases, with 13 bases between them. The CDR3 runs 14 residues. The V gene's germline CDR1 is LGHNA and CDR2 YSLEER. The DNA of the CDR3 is TGCGCCAGCAGCCAGGTCGGCGGAGGAGAAAAACTGTTTTTT. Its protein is CASSQVGGGEKLFF.

The CDR3 bases are TGTGCCAGCAGTTTATCCCGACAGGGTATGGAGCAGTACTTC. Translating gives CASSLSRQGMEQYF. This chain uses TRBV28 with TRBJ2-5; 7 bases line up with TRBD1. CDR1 MDHEN and CDR2 SYDVKM come from the germline V gene. The CDR3 loop spans 14 amino acids. The V gene end was trimmed by 1 base and the J gene end by 11 bases; junction bases not matched to a gene: 10.

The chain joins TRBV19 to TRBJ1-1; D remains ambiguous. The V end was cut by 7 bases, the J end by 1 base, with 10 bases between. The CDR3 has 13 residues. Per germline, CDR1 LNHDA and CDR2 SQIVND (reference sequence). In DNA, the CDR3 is TGTGCCAGTATGGTGGGCGAGAACACTGAAGCTTTCTTT. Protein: CASMVGENTEAFF. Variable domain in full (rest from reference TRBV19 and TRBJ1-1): DGGITQSPKYLFRKEGQNVTLSCEQNLNHDAMYWYRQDPGQGLRLIYYSQIVNDFQKGDIAEGYSVSREKKESFPLTVTSAQKNPTAFYLCASMVGENTEAFFGQGTRLTVV.